This T cell receptor beta chain was sequenced during a study of blood T cell repertoires in COVID-19. Across the study: Collection of acute and convalescent COVID-19 samples took place in the United States, Italy and Spain. PBMCs, B-cell-depleted T cells, or T cells provided the cDNA or gDNA that made up the material.

The CDR3 contains 16 residues. With V trimmed by 0 bases and J by 5 bases, 4 bases remained unmatched. Per germline, CDR1 SSHAT and CDR2 FNYEAQ (reference sequence). Original handling: Researchers report that nucleated cell counts were estimated from reference gene primer amplification. Assay: immunoSEQ multiplex PCR; the TCRdb copy retains only in-frame clones and omits some. The DNA gave D and trimming, while V, J and clone size come from that table. The data show about 140,000 clones, 75% to 90% seen once. The sequence was collected from a man in his fifties who had recovered from COVID-19. The sequenced material came from peripheral blood. This chain uses TRBV7-7 with TRBJ2-5; 12 bases are a match to TRBD2. The CDR3 sequence: CASSLAGLAGGETQYF. As DNA, the CDR3 is TGTGCCAGCAGCTTAGCGGGCCTAGCGGGGGGGGAGACCCAGTACTTC.